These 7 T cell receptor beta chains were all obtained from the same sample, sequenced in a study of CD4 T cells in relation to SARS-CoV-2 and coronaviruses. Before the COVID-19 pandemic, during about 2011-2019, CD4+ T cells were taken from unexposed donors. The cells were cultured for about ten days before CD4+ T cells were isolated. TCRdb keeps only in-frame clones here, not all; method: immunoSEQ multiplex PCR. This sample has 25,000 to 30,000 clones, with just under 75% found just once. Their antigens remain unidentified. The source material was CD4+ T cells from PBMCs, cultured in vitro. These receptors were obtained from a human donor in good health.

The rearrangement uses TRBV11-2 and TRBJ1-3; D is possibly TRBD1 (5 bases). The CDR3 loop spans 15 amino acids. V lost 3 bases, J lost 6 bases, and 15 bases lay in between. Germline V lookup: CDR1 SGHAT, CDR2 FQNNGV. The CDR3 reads CASSFGDGLANTIYF. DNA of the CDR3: TGTGCCAGCAGCTTTGGGGACGGACTTGCAAACACCATATATTTT.

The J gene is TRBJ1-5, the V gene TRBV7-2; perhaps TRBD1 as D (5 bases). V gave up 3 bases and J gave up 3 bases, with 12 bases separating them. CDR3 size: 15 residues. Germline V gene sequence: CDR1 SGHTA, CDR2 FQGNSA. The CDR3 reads CASSLDGDLNQPQHF. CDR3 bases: TGTGCCAGCAGCTTGGACGGGGACCTCAATCAGCCCCAGCATTTT.

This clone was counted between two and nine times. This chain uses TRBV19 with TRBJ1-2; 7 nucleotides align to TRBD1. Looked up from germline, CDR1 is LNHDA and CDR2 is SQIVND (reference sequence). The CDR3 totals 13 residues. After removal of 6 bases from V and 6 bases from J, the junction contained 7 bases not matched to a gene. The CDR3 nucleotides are TGTGCCAGTAGAGACAGGGAAGGGGATGGCTACACCTTC. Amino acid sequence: CASRDREGDGYTF. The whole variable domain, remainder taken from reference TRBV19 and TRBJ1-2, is DGGITQSPKYLFRKEGQNVTLSCEQNLNHDAMYWYRQDPGQGLRLIYYSQIVNDFQKGDIAEGYSVSREKKESFPLTVTSAQKNPTAFYLCASRDREGDGYTFGSGTRLTVV.

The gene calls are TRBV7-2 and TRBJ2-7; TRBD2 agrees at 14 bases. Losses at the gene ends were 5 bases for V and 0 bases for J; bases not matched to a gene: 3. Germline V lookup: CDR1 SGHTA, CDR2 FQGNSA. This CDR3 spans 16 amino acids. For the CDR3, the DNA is TGTGCCAGCAGCCCGACTAGCGGGGGGGGCTCCTACGAGCAGTACTTC. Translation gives CASSPTSGGGSYEQYF. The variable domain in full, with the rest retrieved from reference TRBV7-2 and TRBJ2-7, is GAGVSQSPSNKVTEKGKDVELRCDPISGHTALYWYRQSLGQGLEFLIYFQGNSAPDKSGLPSDRFSAERTGGSVSTLTIQRTQQEDSAVYLCASSPTSGGGSYEQYFGPGTRLTVT.

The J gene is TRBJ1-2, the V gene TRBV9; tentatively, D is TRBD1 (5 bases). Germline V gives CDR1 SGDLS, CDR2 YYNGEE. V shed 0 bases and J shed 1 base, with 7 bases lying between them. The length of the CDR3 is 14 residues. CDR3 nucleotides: TGTGCCAGCAGCGTAGGCGGGGGTAACTATGGCTACACCTTC. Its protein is CASSVGGGNYGYTF.

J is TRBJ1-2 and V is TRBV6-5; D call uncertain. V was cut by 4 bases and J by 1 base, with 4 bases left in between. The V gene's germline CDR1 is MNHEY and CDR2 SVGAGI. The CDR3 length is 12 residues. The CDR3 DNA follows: TGTGCCAGCAGTTCGGGTAACTATGGCTACACCTTC. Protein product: CASSSGNYGYTF.

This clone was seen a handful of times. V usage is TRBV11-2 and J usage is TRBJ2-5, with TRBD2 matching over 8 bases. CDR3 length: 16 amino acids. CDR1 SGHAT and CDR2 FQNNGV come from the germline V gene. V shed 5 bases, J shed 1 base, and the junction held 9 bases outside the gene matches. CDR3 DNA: TGTGCCAGCAGCCAACGATTAGGACTAGCCCAAGAGACCCAGTACTTC. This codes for CASSQRLGLAQETQYF.